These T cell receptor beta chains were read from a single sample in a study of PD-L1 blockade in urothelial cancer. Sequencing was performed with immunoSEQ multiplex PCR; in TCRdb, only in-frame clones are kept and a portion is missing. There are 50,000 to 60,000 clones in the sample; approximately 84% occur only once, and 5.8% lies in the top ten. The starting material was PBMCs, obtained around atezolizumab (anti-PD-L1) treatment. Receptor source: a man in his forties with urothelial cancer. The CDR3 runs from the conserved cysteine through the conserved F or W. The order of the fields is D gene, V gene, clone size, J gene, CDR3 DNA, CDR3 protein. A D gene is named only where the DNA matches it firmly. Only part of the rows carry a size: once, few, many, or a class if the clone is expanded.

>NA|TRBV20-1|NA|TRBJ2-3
TGCAGTGCTAGTATACAGGAAACGCAGTATTTT
CSASIQETQYF
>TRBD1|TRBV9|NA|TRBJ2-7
TGTGCCAGCAGCTCAAGGGCAGGGGGTTACGAGCAGTACTTC
CASSSRAGGYEQYF
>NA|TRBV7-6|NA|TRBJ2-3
TGTGCCAGCAGCTGGCAGGGGTCAGATACGCAGTATTTT
CASSWQGSDTQYF
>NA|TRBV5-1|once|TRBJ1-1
TGCGCCAGCAGCCTGGACGGGGGGAACACTGAAGCTTTCTTT
CASSLDGGNTEAFF
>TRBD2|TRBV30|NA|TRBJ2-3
TGTGCCTGGGTCCTGTCGGGGGGAAGAGATACGCAGTATTTT
CAWVLSGGRDTQYF
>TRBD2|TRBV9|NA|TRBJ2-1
TGTGCCAGCAGCGTAGCTGGGACTAGGATCTATGATGAGCAGTTCTTC
CASSVAGTRIYDEQFF
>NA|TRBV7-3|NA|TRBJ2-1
TGTGCCAGCGGGCACGGTTCGGCCTACAATGAGCAGTTCTTC
CASGHGSAYNEQFF
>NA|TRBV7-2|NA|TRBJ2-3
TGTGCCAGCAGCTTAGATCAGCGGACCACAGATACGCAGTATTTT
CASSLDQRTTDTQYF
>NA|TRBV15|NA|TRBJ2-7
TGTGCCACCAGCAGAGAACAGGGCTACGAGCAGTACTTC
CATSREQGYEQYF
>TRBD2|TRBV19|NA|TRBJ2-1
TGTGCCAGTAGGGATACCTCTAGCGGGGGTTCCTACAATGAGCAGTTCTTC
CASRDTSSGGSYNEQFF
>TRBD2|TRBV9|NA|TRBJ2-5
TGTGCCAGCAGCACCTCTAGCGGGAGGGCAGGAGAGACCCAGTACTTC
CASSTSSGRAGETQYF
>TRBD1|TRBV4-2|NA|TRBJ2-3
TGTGCCAGCAGCCAAGTTATCTTCGGGACAGGGGGTGGAGATACGCAGTATTTT
CASSQVIFGTGGGDTQYF
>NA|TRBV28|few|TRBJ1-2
TGTGCCAGCAGACTCGGGACATCCTATGGCTACACCTTC
CASRLGTSYGYTF
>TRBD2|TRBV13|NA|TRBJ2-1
TGTGCCAGCAGCTTAGGGTTAGCGGGAGGGTTCGATGAGCAGTTCTTC
CASSLGLAGGFDEQFF
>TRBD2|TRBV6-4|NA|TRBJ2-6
TGTGCCAGCAGGGACTATGAAGGGACTAGCGACAACCACTCTGGGGCCAACGTCCTGACTTTC
CASRDYEGTSDNHSGANVLTF
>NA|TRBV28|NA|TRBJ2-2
TGTGCCAGCGCAAGCGGCGGGAACACCGGGGAGCTGTTTTTT
CASASGGNTGELFF
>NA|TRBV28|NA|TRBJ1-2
TGTGCCAGCGTCAGTTTCACAGCGGGTAACTATGGCTACACCTTC
CASVSFTAGNYGYTF
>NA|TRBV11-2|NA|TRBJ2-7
TGTGCCAGCAGCCCCCCAGGGAAGGAGCAGTACTTC
CASSPPGKEQYF
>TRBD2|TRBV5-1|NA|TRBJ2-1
TGCGCCAGCAGCTTGGGACTAGCGGGAGGGCCGATATCAAGTGAGCAGTTCTTC
CASSLGLAGGPISSEQFF
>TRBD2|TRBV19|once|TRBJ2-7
TGTGCCAGTAGTCGGGGGCTAGCGGGAGGTAGCTCCTACGAGCAGTACTTC
CASSRGLAGGSSYEQYF
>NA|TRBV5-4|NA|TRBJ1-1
TGTGCCAGCAGCCCCGAGACTGGCGTACGCTCTGAAGCTTTCTTT
CASSPETGVRSEAFF
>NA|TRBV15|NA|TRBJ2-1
TGTGCCACCGGCAATGCGGATGCCTACAATGAGCAGTTCTTC
CATGNADAYNEQFF
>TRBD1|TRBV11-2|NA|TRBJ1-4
TGTGCCAGCAGCTCAGGGGGCCGATGGGAAAAACTGTTTTTT
CASSSGGRWEKLFF
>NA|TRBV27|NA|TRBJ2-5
TGTGCCAGCAGTCCCATAGGCAGGGGAGAAGAGACCCAGTACTTC
CASSPIGRGEETQYF
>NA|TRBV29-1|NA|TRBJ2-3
TGCAGCGTCCGGGGTGGGTCCACAGATACGCAGTATTTT
CSVRGGSTDTQYF
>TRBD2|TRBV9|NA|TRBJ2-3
TGTGCCAGCAGCGTAGACTCGGTAGCGGGAGGCTGGGATACGCAGTATTTT
CASSVDSVAGGWDTQYF
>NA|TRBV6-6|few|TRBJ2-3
TGTGCCAGCACCGACCGAACCGGTGAGGCCACAGATACGCAGTATTTT
CASTDRTGEATDTQYF
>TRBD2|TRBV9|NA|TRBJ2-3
TGTGCCAGCAGCTTAAAGAGCGGGAGTTCTGGAGATACGCAGTATTTT
CASSLKSGSSGDTQYF
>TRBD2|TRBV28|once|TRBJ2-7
TGTGCCAGCACCTCCCCACTAGCGGGAAGCTCCTACGAGCAGTACTTC
CASTSPLAGSSYEQYF
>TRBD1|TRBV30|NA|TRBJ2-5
TGTGCCTGGAGTCTGGGACAGGGAAGAGAGACCCAGTACTTC
CAWSLGQGRETQYF
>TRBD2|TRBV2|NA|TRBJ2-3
TGTGCCAGCAACCGGCTATCGCGGCTAGCGGGAGGAGATACGCAGTATTTT
CASNRLSRLAGGDTQYF
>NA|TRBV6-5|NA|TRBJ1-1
TGTGCCAGCAGTTACTCCCCGGGAAACACTGAAGCTTTCTTT
CASSYSPGNTEAFF
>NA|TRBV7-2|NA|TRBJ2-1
TGTGCCAGCAGCCGACCGATCGGGGGAGGTCCCTTCTACAATGAGCAGTTCTTC
CASSRPIGGGPFYNEQFF